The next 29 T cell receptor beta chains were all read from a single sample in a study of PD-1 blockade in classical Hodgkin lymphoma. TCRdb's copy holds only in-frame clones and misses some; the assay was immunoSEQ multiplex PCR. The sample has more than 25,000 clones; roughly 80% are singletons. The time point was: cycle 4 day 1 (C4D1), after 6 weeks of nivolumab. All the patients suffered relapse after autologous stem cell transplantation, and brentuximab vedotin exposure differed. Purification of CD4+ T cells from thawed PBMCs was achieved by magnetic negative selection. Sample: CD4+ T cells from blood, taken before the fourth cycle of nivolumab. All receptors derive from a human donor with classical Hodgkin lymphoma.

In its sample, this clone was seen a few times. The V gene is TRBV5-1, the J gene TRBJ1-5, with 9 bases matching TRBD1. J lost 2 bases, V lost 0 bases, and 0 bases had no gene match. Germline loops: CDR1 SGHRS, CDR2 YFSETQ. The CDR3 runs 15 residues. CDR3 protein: CASSLGTGGNQPQHF. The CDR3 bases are TGCGCCAGCAGCTTGGGGACAGGGGGCAATCAGCCCCAGCATTTT.

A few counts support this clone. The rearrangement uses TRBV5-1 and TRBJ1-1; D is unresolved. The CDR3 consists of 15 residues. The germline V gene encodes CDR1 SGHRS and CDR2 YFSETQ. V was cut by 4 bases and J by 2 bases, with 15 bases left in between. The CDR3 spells CASSPPQTLNTEAFF. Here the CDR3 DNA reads TGCGCCAGCAGCCCTCCACAGACCCTAAACACTGAAGCTTTCTTT.

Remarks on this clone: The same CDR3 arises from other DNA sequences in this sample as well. The CDR3 is CASSVGPPDTQYF. The CDR3 DNA reads TGTGCCAGCAGCGTGGGCCCCCCGGATACGCAGTATTTT. This sequence joins TRBV9 and TRBJ2-3; D unresolved. The germline CDR1 and CDR2 sequences are SGDLS and YYNGEE. Trimming stripped 2 bases from V and 6 bases from J, with 10 bases between. CDR3 length: 13 residues.

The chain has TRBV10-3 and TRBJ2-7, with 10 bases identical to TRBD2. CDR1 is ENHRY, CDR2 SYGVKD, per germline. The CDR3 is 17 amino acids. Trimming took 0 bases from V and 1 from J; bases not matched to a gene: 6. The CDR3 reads CAISESKGSGGSYEQYF. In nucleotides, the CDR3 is TGTGCCATCAGTGAGTCTAAAGGTAGCGGGGGGTCCTACGAGCAGTACTTC.

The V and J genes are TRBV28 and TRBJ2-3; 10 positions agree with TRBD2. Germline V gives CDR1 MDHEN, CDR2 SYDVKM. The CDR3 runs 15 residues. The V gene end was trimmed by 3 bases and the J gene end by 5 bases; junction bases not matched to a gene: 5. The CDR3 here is CASSFLAGGGDTQYF. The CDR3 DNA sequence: TGTGCCAGCAGTTTCTTAGCGGGGGGTGGAGATACGCAGTATTTT.

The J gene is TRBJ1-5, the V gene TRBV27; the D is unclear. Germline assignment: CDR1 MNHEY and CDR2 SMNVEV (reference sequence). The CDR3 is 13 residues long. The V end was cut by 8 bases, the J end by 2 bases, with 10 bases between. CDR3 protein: CASGWVRNQPQHF. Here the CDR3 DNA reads TGTGCCAGCGGTTGGGTGCGCAATCAGCCCCAGCATTTT.

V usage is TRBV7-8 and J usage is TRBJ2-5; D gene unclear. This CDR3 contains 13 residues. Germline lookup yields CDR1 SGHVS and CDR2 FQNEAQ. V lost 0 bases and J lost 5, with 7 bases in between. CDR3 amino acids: CASSLAMGETQYF. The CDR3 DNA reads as TGTGCCAGCAGCTTAGCGATGGGGGAGACCCAGTACTTC.

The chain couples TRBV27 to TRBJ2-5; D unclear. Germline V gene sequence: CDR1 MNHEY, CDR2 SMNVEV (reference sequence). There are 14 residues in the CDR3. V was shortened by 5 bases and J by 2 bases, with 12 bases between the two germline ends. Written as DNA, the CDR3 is TGTGCCAGCAGTAGAGGAATACCACAAGAGACCCAGTACTTC. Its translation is CASSRGIPQETQYF.

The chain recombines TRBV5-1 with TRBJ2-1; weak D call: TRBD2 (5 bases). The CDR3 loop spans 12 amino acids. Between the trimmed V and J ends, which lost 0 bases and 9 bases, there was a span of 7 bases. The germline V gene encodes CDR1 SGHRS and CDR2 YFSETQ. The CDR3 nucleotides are TGCGCCAGCAGCTTGGGCGAGGGTGAGCAGTTCTTC. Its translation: CASSLGEGEQFF.

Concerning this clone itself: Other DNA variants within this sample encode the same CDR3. The CDR3 sequence: CASSLPGSGNTIYF. The CDR3 DNA is TGCGCCAGCAGCTTGCCAGGGTCTGGAAACACCATATATTTT. The chain joins TRBV5-1 to TRBJ1-3; D possibly corresponds to TRBD1 (5 bases). Germline V lookup: CDR1 SGHRS, CDR2 YFSETQ. The CDR3 consists of 14 residues. The V and J ends lost 1 base and 1 base respectively, with 6 bases between them.

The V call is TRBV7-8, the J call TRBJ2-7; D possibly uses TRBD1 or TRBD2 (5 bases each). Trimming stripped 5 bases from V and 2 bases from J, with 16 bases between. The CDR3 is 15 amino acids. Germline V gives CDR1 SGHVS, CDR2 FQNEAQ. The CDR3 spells CASSITSGTTYEQYF. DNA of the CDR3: TGTGCCAGCAGCATTACTAGTGGGACGACCTACGAGCAGTACTTC.

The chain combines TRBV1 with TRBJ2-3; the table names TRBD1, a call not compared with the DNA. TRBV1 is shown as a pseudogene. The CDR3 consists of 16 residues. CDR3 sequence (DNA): TGCACCAGCAGCCAACCGGGACAGTCCACCTGGAATACGCAGTATTTT. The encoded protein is CTSSQPGQSTWNTQYF.

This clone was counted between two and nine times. CDR3: CASSRSGTGINSPLHF. CDR3 coding DNA: TGTGCCAGCAGCCGGAGCGGGACAGGGATTAATTCACCCCTCCACTTT. This chain joins TRBV5-4 and TRBJ1-6, with TRBD1 identical over 9 bases. Germline CDR1 and CDR2: SGHNT and YYREEE (reference sequence). CDR3 length equals 16 residues. With V trimmed by 4 bases and J by 6 bases, 8 bases remained unmatched.

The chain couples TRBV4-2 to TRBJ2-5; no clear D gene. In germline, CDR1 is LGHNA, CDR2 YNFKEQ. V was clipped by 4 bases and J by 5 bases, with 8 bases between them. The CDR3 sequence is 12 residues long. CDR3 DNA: TGTGCCAGCAGCCTAAACCGGGAGACCCAGTACTTC. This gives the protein CASSLNRETQYF.

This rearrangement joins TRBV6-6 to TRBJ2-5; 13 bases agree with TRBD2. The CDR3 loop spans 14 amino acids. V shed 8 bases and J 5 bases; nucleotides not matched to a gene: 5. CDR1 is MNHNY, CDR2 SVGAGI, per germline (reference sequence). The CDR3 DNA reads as TGTGCCAGCTCCGAACTAGCGGGGGGGGAGACCCAGTACTTC. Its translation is CASSELAGGETQYF.

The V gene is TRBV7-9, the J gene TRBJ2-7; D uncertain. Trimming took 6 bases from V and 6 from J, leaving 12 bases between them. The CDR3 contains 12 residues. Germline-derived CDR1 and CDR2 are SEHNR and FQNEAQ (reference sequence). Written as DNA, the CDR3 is TGTGCCAGCAGTTCTCAGGCTGGCGAGCAGTACTTC. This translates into CASSSQAGEQYF.

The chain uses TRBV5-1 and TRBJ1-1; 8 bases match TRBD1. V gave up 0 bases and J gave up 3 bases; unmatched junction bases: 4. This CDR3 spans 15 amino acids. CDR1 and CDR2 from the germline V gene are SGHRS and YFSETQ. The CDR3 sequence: CASSLGSGGYTEAFF. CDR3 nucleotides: TGCGCCAGCAGCTTGGGTTCAGGGGGCTACACTGAAGCTTTCTTT.

CDR3 protein: CASSLEWGDSYEQYF. CDR3 DNA: TGTGCCAGCAGCTTAGAGTGGGGAGATTCATACGAGCAGTACTTC. The rearrangement uses TRBV11-2 and TRBJ2-7, with a possible D match to TRBD2 (5 bases). Germline CDR1 reads SGHAT; CDR2 reads FQNNGV. The CDR3 totals 15 residues. Trimming left V 0 bases short and J 4 bases short, with 13 bases between.

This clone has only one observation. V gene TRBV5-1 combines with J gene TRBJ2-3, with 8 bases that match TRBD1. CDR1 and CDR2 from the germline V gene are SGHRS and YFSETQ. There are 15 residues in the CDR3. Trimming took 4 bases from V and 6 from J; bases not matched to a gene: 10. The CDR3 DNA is TGCGCCAGCAGCACCACAGGGGGTGTTTCGGATACGCAGTATTTT. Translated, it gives CASSTTGGVSDTQYF.

The CDR3 is CASSLAPGPNSPLHF. CDR3 nucleotides: TGCGCCAGCAGCTTGGCTCCCGGACCTAATTCACCCCTCCACTTT. The chain links TRBV5-1 to TRBJ1-6; D call uncertain. Germline V gives CDR1 SGHRS, CDR2 YFSETQ. The CDR3 sequence is 15 residues long. V was clipped by 0 bases and J by 6 bases, with 10 bases between them.

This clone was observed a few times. CDR3 amino acids: CASSPTGPGARNEQFF. The CDR3 coding sequence is TGTGCCAGCAGCCCCACTGGACCCGGTGCACGGAATGAGCAGTTCTTC. The gene calls are TRBV9 and TRBJ2-1; D not resolved. Trimming stripped 4 bases from V and 7 bases from J, with 21 bases between. CDR1 is SGDLS, CDR2 YYNGEE, per germline. This CDR3 is built from 16 residues.

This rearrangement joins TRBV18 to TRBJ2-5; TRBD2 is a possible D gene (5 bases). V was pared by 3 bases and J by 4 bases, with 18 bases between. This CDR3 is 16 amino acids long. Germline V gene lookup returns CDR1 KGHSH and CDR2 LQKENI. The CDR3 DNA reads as TGTGCCAGCTCACCGACCAGTCTAGCAATAGCAGAGACCCAGTACTTC. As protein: CASSPTSLAIAETQYF.

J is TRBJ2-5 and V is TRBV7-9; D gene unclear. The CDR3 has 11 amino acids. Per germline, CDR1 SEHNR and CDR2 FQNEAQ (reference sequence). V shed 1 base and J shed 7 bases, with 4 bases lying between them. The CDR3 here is CASSLGVTQYF. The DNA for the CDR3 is TGTGCCAGCAGCTTAGGTGTGACCCAGTACTTC.

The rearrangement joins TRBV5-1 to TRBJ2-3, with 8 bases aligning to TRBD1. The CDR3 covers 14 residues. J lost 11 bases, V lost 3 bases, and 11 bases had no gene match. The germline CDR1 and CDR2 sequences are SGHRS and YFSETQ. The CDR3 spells CASSSTGGTVWQYF. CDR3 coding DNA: TGCGCCAGCAGCTCCACAGGGGGTACAGTCTGGCAGTATTTT. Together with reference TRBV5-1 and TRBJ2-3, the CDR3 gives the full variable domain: KAGVTQTPRYLIKTRGQQVTLSCSPISGHRSVSWYQQTPGQGLQFLFEYFSETQRNKGNFPGRFSGRQFSNSRSEMNVSTLELGDSALYLCASSSTGGTVWQYFGPGTRLTVL.

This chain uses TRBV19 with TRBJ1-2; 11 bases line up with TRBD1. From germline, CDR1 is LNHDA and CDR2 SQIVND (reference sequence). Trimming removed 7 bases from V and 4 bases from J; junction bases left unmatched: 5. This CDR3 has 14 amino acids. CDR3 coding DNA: TGTGCCAGTAATGGACAGGGGGCCGTCTATGGCTACACCTTC. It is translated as CASNGQGAVYGYTF. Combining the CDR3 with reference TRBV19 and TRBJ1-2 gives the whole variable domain DGGITQSPKYLFRKEGQNVTLSCEQNLNHDAMYWYRQDPGQGLRLIYYSQIVNDFQKGDIAEGYSVSREKKESFPLTVTSAQKNPTAFYLCASNGQGAVYGYTFGSGTRLTVV.

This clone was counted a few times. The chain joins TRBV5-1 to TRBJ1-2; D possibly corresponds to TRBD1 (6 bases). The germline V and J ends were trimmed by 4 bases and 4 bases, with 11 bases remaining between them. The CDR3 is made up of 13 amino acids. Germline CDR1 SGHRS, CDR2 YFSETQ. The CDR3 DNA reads TGCGCCAGCAGCCCGGACAGTTCCTATGGCTACACCTTC. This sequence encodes CASSPDSSYGYTF.

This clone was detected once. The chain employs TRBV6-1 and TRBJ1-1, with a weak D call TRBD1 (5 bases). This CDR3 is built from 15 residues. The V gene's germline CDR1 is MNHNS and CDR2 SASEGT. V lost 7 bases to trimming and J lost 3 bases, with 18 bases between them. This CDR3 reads CASTQMGVVDTEAFF. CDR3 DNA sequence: TGTGCCAGCACCCAGATGGGGGTTGTGGACACTGAAGCTTTCTTT.

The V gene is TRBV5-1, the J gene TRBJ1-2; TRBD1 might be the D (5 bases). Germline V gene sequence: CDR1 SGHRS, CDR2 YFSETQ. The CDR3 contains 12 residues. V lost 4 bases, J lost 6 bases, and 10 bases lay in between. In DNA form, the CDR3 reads TGCGCCAGCAGCGTGCAGGGAAATGGCTACACCTTC. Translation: CASSVQGNGYTF.

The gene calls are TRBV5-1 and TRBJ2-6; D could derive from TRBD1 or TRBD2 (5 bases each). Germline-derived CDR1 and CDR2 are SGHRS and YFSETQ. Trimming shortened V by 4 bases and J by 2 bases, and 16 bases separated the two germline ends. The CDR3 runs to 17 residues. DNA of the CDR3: TGCGCCAGCAGCGGGGAAGGGACCAAGGCTGGGGCCAACGTCCTGACTTTC. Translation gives CASSGEGTKAGANVLTF.